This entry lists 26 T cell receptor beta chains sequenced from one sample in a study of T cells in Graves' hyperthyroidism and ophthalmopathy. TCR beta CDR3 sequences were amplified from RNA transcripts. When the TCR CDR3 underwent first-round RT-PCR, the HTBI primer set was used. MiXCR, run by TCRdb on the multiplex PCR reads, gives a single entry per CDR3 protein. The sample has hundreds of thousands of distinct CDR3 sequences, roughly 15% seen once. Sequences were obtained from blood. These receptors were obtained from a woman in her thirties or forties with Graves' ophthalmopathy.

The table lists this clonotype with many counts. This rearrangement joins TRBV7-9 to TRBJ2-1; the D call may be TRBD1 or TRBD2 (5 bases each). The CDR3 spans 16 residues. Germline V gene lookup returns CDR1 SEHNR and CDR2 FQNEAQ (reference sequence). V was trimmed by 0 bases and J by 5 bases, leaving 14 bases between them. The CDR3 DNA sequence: TGTGCCAGCAGCTTAGCAGGGTCAGGGAGTGACAATGAGCAGTTCTTC. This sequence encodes CASSLAGSGSDNEQFF.

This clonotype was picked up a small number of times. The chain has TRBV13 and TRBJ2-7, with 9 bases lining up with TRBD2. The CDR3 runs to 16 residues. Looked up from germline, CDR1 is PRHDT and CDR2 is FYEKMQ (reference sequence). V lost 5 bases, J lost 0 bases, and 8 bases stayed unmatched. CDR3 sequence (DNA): TGTGCCAGCAGCCCAAGGACTAGCGAGAGCTCCTACGAGCAGTACTTC. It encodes CASSPRTSESSYEQYF.

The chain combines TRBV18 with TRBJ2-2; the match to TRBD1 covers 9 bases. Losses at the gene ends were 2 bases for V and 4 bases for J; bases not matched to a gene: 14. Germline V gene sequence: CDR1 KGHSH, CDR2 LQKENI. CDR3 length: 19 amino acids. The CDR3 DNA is TGTGCCAGCTCACCAGTCCCTGTCCGGGACAGGGTCCTCACCGGGGAGCTGTTTTTT. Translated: CASSPVPVRDRVLTGELFF.

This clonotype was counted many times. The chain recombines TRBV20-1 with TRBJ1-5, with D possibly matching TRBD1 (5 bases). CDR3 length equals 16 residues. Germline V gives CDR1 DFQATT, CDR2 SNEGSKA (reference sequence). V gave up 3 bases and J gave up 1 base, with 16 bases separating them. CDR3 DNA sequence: TGCAGTGCTAGCCCCGGGGGTCTGCTGAGCAATCAGCCCCAGCATTTT. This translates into CSASPGGLLSNQPQHF.

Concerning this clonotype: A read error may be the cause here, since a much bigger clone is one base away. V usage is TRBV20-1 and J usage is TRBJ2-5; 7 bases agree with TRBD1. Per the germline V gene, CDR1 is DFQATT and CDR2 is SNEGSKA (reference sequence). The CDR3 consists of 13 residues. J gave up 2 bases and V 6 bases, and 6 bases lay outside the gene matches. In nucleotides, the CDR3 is TGCAGTGCGGCCGACAGGGCACAAGAGACCCAGTACTTC. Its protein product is CSAADRAQETQYF.

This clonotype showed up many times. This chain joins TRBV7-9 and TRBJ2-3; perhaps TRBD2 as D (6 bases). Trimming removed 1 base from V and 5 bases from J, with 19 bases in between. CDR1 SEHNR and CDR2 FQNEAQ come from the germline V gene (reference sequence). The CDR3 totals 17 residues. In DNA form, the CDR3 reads TGTGCCAGCAGCTTAGTGGGGGGTCGTATCCTAGGAGATACGCAGTATTTT. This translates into CASSLVGGRILGDTQYF. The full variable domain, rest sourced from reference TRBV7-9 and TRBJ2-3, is DTGVSQNPRHKITKRGQNVTFRCDPISEHNRLYWYRQTLGQGPEFLTYFQNEAQLEKSRLLSDRFSAERPKGSFSTLEIQRTEQGDSAMYLCASSLVGGRILGDTQYFGPGTRLTVL.

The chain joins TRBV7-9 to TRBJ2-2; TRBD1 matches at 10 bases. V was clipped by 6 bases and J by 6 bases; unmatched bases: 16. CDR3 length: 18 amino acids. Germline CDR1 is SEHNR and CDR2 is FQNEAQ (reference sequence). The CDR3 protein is CASRKQHFRDRGPGELFF. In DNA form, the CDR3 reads TGTGCCAGCAGGAAACAACACTTTCGGGACAGGGGACCCGGGGAGCTGTTTTTT. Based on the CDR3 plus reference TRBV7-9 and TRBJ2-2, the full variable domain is DTGVSQNPRHKITKRGQNVTFRCDPISEHNRLYWYRQTLGQGPEFLTYFQNEAQLEKSRLLSDRFSAERPKGSFSTLEIQRTEQGDSAMYLCASRKQHFRDRGPGELFFGEGSRLTVL.

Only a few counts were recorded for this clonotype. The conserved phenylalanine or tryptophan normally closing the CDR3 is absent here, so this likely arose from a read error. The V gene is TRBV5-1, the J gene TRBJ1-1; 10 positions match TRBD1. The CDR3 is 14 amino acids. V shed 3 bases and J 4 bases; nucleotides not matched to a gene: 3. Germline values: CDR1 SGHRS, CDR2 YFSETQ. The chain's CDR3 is CASSSTGGGTEAFV. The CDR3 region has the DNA TGCGCCAGCAGCTCGACAGGGGGCGGCACTGAAGCTTTCGTT.

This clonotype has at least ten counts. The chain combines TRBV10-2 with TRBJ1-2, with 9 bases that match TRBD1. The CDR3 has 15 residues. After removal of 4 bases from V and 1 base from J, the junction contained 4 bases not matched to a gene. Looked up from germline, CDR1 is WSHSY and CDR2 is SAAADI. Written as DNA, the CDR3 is TGCGCCAGCAGTGGGATGGGACAGGGTAACTATGGCTACACCTTC. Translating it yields CASSGMGQGNYGYTF.

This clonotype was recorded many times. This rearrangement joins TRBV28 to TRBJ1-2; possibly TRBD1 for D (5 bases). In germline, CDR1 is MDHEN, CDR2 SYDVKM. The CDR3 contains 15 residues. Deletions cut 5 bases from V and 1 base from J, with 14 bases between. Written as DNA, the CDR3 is TGTGCCAGCAGTCCCCCCGGCGGGGGTAACTATGGCTACACCTTC. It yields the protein CASSPPGGGNYGYTF.

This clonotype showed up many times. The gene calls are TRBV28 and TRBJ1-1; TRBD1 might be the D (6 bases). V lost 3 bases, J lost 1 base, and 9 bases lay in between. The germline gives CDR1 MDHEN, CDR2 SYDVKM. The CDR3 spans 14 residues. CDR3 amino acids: CASSFTQGNTEAFF. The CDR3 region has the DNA TGTGCCAGCAGTTTCACACAGGGGAACACTGAAGCTTTCTTT.

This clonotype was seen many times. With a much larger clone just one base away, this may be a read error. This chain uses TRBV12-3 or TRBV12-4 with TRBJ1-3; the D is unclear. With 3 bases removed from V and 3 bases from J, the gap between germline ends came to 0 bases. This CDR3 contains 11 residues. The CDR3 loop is CASSFGNTIYF. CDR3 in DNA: TGTGCCAGCAGTTTTGGAAACACCATATATTTT.

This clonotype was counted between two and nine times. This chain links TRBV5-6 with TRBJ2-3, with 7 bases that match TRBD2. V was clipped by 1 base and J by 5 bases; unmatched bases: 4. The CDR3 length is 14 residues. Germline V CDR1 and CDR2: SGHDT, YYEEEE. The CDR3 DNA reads TGTGCCAGCAGCTTGAGTCTAGCGGTAGATACGCAGTATTTT. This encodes CASSLSLAVDTQYF. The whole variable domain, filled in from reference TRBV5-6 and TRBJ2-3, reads DAGVTQSPTHLIKTRGQQVTLRCSPKSGHDTVSWYQQALGQGPQFIFQYYEEEERQRGNFPDRFSGHQFPNYSSELNVNALLLGDSALYLCASSLSLAVDTQYFGPGTRLTVL.

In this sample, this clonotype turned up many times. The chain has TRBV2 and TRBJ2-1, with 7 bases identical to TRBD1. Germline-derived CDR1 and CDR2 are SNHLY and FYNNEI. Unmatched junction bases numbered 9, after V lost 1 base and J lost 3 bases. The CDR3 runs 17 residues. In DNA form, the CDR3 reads TGTGCCAGCAGTGAAGAGGAGACAGGGACACTCTACAATGAGCAGTTCTTC. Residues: CASSEEETGTLYNEQFF.

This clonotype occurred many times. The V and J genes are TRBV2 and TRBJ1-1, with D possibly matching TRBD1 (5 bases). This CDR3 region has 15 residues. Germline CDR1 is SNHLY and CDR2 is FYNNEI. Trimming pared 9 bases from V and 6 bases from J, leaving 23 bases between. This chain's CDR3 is CASKNGRGRGAEAFF. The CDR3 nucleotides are TGTGCCAGTAAAAATGGGAGGGGCCGCGGCGCTGAAGCTTTCTTT.

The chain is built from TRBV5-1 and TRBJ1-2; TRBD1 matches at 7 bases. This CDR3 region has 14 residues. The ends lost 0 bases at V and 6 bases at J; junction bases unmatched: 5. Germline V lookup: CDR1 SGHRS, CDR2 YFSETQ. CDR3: CASSLALTGHGYTF. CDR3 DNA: TGCGCCAGCAGCTTGGCCTTGACAGGGCATGGCTACACCTTC. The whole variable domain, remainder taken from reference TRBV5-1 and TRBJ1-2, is KAGVTQTPRYLIKTRGQQVTLSCSPISGHRSVSWYQQTPGQGLQFLFEYFSETQRNKGNFPGRFSGRQFSNSRSEMNVSTLELGDSALYLCASSLALTGHGYTFGSGTRLTVV.

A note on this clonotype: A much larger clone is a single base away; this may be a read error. This CDR3 is CASSQQTNTEASF. For the CDR3, the DNA is TGTGCCAGCAGCCAACAGACGAACACTGAAGCTTCCTTT. The chain carries TRBV3-1 and TRBJ1-1, with unresolved D. This CDR3 is 13 amino acids long. CDR1 and CDR2 (germline): LGHDT, YNNKEL (reference sequence).

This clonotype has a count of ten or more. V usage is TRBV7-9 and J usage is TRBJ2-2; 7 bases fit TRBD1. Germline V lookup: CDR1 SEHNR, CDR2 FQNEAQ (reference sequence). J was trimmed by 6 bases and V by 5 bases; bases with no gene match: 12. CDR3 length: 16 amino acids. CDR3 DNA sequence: TGTGCCAGCAGCACGACCAGACAGGGCCGGTCCGGGGAGCTGTTTTTT. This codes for CASSTTRQGRSGELFF. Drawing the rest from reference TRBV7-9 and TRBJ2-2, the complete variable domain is DTGVSQNPRHKITKRGQNVTFRCDPISEHNRLYWYRQTLGQGPEFLTYFQNEAQLEKSRLLSDRFSAERPKGSFSTLEIQRTEQGDSAMYLCASSTTRQGRSGELFFGEGSRLTVL.

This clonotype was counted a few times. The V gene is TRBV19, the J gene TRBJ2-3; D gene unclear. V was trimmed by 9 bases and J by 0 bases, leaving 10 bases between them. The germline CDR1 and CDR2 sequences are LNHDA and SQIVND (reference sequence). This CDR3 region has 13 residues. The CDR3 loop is CASRGVSTDTQYF. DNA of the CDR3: TGTGCCAGCCGAGGAGTTAGCACAGATACGCAGTATTTT.

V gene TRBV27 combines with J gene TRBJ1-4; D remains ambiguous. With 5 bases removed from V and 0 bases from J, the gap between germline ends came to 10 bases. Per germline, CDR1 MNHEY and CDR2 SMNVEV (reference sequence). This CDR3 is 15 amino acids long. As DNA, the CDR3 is TGTGCCAGCAGTCCATGGAGTGCAACTAATGAAAAACTGTTTTTT. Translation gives CASSPWSATNEKLFF.

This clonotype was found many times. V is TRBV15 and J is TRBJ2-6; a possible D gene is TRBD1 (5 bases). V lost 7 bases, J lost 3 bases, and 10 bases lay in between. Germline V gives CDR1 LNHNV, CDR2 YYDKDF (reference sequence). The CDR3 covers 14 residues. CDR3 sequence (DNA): TGTGCCACCACCCCAGGGTATGGGGCCAACGTCCTGACTTTC. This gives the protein CATTPGYGANVLTF.

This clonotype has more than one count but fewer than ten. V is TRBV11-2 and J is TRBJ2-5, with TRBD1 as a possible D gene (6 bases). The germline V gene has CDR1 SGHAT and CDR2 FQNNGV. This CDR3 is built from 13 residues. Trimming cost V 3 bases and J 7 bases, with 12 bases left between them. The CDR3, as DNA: TGTGCCAGCAGCTTTGGGGGCATCGGGACCCAGTACTTC. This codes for CASSFGGIGTQYF.

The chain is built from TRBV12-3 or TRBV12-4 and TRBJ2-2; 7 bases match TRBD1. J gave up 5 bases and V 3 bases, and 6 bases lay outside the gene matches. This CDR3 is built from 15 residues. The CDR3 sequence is CASSLPQGFTGELFF. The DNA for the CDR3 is TGTGCCAGCAGTTTGCCACAGGGGTTTACCGGGGAGCTGTTTTTT.

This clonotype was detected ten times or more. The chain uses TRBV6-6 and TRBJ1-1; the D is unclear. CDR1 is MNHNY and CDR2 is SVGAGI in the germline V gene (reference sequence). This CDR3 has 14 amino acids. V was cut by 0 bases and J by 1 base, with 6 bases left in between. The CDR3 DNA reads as TGTGCCAGCAGTTACTCGGAGGGGAACACTGAAGCTTTCTTT. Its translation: CASSYSEGNTEAFF.

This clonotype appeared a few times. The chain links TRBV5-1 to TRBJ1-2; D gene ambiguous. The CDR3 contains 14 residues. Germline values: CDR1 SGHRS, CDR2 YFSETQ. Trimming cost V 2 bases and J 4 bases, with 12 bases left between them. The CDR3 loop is CASSFSGDSYGYTF. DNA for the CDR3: TGCGCCAGCAGCTTCTCGGGAGACTCCTATGGCTACACCTTC.

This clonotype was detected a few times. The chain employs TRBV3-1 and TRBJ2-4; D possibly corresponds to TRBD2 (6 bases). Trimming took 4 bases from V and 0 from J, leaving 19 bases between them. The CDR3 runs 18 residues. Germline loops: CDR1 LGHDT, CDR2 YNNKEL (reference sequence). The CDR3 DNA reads TGTGCCAGCAGCCCCGGACTATTGGGGGATTTAGCCAAAAACATTCAGTACTTC. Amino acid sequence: CASSPGLLGDLAKNIQYF.